The subject of this entry is one TCR beta chain. From germline, CDR1 is ENHRY and CDR2 SYGVKD. The CDR3 loop spans 16 amino acids. With V trimmed by 4 bases and J by 5 bases, 5 bases remained unmatched. TCRdb analysed the RT-PCR reads with MiXCR anew, one entry per CDR3 protein. The repertoire holds hundreds of thousands of distinct CDR3 sequences, with approximately 14% as singletons. The specimen was memory CD4+ T cells from blood. The TCR originated in a female donor in good health, serving as a healthy control. The chain joins TRBV10-3 to TRBJ2-1, with 13 nucleotides matching TRBD2. CDR3 region: CAISGGTSGINNEQFF. CDR3 bases: TGTGCCATCAGTGGGGGGACTAGCGGGATTAACAATGAGCAGTTCTTC.